This TCR beta chain was captured by sequencing in a study of metastatic and nonmetastatic thyroid tumors. Study details: Thyroid patients, malignant and benign, had repertoires compared across blood and tumor or nodule tissue. Study-wide results and caveats: The reported finding was significantly higher TCR beta diversity in malignant thyroid tumors relative to benign nodules, in blood and tumor.

This clone showed up many times. What it binds is not known. Each patient came to thyroid surgery without any prior treatment (of any kind). In the authors' methods: Between-group CDR3 differences, defined by clinicopathological status, yielded a distant-metastasis classifier for papillary thyroid cancer. MiXCR re-clonotyped the PCR reads for TCRdb. TCRdb, not the authors, supplied the V and J calls. Among some 84,000 clones, approximately 9% were seen once, and the ten largest hold under 9%. The sample was blood. The receptor was derived from a female donor with papillary thyroid cancer or a benign thyroid nodule (not recorded which). Some clones in this sample may be carry-over from other donors' samples.

The CDR3 sequence is CASSLVAGGGAQETQYF. In nucleotides, the CDR3 is TGTGCCAGCAGCTTAGTGGCCGGCGGGGGGGCTCAAGAGACCCAGTACTTC. This chain joins TRBV7-2 and TRBJ2-5, with 9 bases that match TRBD2. V lost 1 base to trimming and J lost 2 bases; unmatched junction nucleotides: 8. The CDR3 spans 17 residues. Germline CDR1 and CDR2: SGHTA and FQGNSA.